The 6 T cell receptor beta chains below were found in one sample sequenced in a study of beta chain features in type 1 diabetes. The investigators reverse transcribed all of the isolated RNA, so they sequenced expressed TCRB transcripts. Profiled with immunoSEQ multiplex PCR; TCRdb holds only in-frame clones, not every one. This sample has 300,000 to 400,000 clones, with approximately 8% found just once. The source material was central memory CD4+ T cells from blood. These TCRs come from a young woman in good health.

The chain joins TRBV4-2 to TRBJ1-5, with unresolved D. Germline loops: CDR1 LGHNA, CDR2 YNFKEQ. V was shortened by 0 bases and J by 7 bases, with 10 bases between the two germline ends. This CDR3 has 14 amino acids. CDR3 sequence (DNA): TGTGCCAGCAGCCAAGATTTGGGGTACCAGCCCCAGCATTTT. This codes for CASSQDLGYQPQHF.

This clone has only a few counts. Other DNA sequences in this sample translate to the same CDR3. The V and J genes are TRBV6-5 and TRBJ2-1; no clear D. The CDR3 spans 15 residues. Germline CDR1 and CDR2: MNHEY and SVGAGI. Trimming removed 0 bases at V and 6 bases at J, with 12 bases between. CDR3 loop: CASSYSWDRGNEQFF. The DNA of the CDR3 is TGTGCCAGCAGTTACTCTTGGGATCGAGGCAATGAGCAGTTCTTC.

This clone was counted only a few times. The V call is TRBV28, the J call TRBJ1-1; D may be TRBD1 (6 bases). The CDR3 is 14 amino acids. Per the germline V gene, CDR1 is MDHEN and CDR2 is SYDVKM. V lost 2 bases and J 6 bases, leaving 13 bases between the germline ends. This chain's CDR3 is CASSLARGFAEAFF. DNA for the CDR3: TGTGCCAGCAGTTTAGCCAGGGGTTTCGCTGAAGCTTTCTTT. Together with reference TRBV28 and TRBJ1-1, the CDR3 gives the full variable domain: DVKVTQSSRYLVKRTGEKVFLECVQDMDHENMFWYRQDPGLGLRLIYFSYDVKMKEKGDIPEGYSVSREKKERFSLILESASTNQTSMYLCASSLARGFAEAFFGQGTRLTVV.

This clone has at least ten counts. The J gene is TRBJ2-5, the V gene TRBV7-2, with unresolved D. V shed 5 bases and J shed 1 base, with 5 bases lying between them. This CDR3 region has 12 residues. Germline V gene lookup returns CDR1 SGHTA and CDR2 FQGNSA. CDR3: CASSPGQETQYF. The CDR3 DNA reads TGTGCCAGCAGCCCGGGCCAAGAGACCCAGTACTTC. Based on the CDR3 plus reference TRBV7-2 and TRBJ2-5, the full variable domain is GAGVSQSPSNKVTEKGKDVELRCDPISGHTALYWYRQSLGQGLEFLIYFQGNSAPDKSGLPSDRFSAERTGGSVSTLTIQRTQQEDSAVYLCASSPGQETQYFGPGTRLLVL.

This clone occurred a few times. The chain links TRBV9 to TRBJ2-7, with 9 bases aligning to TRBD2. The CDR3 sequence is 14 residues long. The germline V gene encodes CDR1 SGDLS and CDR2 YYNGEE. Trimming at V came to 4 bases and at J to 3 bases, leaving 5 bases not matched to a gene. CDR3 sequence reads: CASSPRTSDYEQYF. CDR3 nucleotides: TGTGCCAGCAGCCCCCGGACTAGCGACTACGAGCAGTACTTC.

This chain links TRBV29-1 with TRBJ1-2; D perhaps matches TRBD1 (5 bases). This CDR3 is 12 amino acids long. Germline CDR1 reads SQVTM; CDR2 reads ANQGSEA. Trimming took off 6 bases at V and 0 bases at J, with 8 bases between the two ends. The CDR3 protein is CSVMDTNYGYTF. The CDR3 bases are TGCAGCGTCATGGACACTAACTATGGCTACACCTTC.